The clone carrying this T cell receptor (beta chain) was counted between two and nine times. Antigen: not known. The data originate from a study of T-cell memory formation after mild COVID-19. Study details: Across donors, TCR clusters were largely donor specific. General study results and limits: Some clones that responded turned up in pre-infection memory, which suggests that cross-reactive memory joined in. Balance between CD4 and CD8 was seen in clones contracting day 15 to 85, and a CD4+ lean was seen in later expanders.

Libraries for TCRalpha and TCRbeta carried sample barcodes and unique molecular identifiers via 5'RACE. Each CDR3 protein gets one entry after TCRdb re-called the 5' RACE reads with MiXCR. Among 500,000 to 550,000 distinct CDR3 sequences listed, 20% were seen once. This TCR was sampled from an adult woman who had mild COVID-19 (a few samples of this study predate the infection). Cell type and time point are not known. The source material was PBMCs or a T cell subset sorted from them (not recorded which).

CDR3 DNA: TGCAGTGCTAGAGGGGGGATCGACGAGCAGTACTTC. Its translation is CSARGGIDEQYF. The gene calls are TRBV20-1 and TRBJ2-7; D may match TRBD1 or TRBD2 (5 bases each). Germline CDR1 is DFQATT and CDR2 is SNEGSKA (reference sequence). V was clipped by 1 base and J by 5 bases, with 9 bases between them. The CDR3 spans 12 residues.